One and the same sample provided the 20 T cell receptor beta chains below, sequenced in a study of T cells after posttransplantation cyclophosphamide. The table came from immunoSEQ multiplex PCR; TCRdb's copy has only in-frame clones and leaves some out. The sample counts approximately 27,000 clones, none seen once; the ten largest own about 1.5%. Sequenced material: PBMCs. Source of these receptors: a man aged 45-60 years in good health, CMV-negative, and a related stem cell transplant donor.

At least ten counts were recorded for this clone. J is TRBJ2-4 and V is TRBV9; D is uncertain. The length of the CDR3 is 15 residues. Trimming took off 3 bases at V and 0 bases at J, with 10 bases between the two ends. Germline V gene sequence: CDR1 SGDLS, CDR2 YYNGEE. CDR3 DNA: TGTGCCAGCAGCGCCTATCTTCTAGCCAAAAACATTCAGTACTTC. Protein product: CASSAYLLAKNIQYF.

This clone was seen ten or more times. The chain combines TRBV4-1 with TRBJ1-6, with 9 bases that match TRBD1. This CDR3 spans 17 amino acids. V lost 4 bases, J lost 1 base, and 5 bases stayed unmatched. Germline CDR1 MGHRA, CDR2 YSYEKL. As DNA, the CDR3 is TGCGCCAGCAGCCTACAGGGGGCTGGTTCCTATAATTCACCCCTCCACTTT. Translating gives CASSLQGAGSYNSPLHF.

This clone was picked up many times. The rearrangement uses TRBV18 and TRBJ1-1; D is undetermined. Germline values: CDR1 KGHSH, CDR2 LQKENI. Trimming shortened V by 6 bases and J by 1 base, and 15 bases separated the two germline ends. The CDR3 contains 15 residues. CDR3 region: CASSLTSRSNTEAFF. The CDR3 DNA is TGTGCCAGCTCCCTAACCTCCAGGTCGAACACTGAAGCTTTCTTT. The full variable domain, completed using reference TRBV18 and TRBJ1-1, is NAGVMQNPRHLVRRRGQEARLRCSPMKGHSHVYWYRQLPEEGLKFMVYLQKENIIDESGMPKERFSAEFPKEGPSILRIQQVVRGDSAAYFCASSLTSRSNTEAFFGQGTRLTVV.

In its sample, this clone was seen many times. The chain employs TRBV5-4 and TRBJ2-3, with 8 bases that match TRBD1. V shed 2 bases, J shed 5 bases, and the junction held 4 bases outside the gene matches. Germline V gene data show CDR1 as SGHNT and CDR2 as YYREEE (reference sequence). The CDR3 spans 14 residues. In DNA form, the CDR3 reads TGTGCCAGCAGCTTCCAGGGGGCGGAAGATACGCAGTATTTT. Translating it yields CASSFQGAEDTQYF.

This clone was observed at least ten times. The rearrangement links TRBV7-7 to TRBJ2-2; a possible D gene is TRBD2 (6 bases). The CDR3 has 16 residues. CDR1 is SSHAT, CDR2 FNYEAQ, per germline (reference sequence). Trimming stripped 5 bases from V and 2 bases from J, with 15 bases between. The CDR3 is CASSPGTGLNTGELFF. CDR3 coding DNA: TGTGCCAGCAGCCCGGGGACGGGACTCAACACCGGGGAGCTGTTTTTT.

This clone was counted many times. The J gene is TRBJ2-1, the V gene TRBV5-1; D perhaps matches TRBD2 (7 bases). Looked up from germline, CDR1 is SGHRS and CDR2 is YFSETQ. CDR3 length equals 14 residues. The V end lost 0 bases, the J end lost 8 bases, and 12 bases lay between the germline ends. The CDR3 reads CASSLVGGLDEQFF. CDR3 nucleotides: TGCGCCAGCAGCTTGGTCGGGGGGCTCGATGAGCAGTTCTTC.

This clone was counted many times. This chain uses TRBV12-5 with TRBJ2-3, with 11 bases matching TRBD1. Trimming removed 6 bases from V and 6 bases from J; junction bases left unmatched: 5. The CDR3 sequence is 14 residues long. Germline V gene sequence: CDR1 LGHNT, CDR2 FRNRAP. The DNA for the CDR3 is TGTGCTAGTGGCCTCCGGGACAGGGGGGATACGCAGTATTTT. Translation: CASGLRDRGDTQYF.

This clone was seen many times. The chain recombines TRBV11-1 with TRBJ2-1, with 9 bases matching TRBD2. Trimming cost V 11 bases and J 10 bases; bases outside gene matches: 15. Germline V CDR1 and CDR2: SGHAT, FQDESV (reference sequence). CDR3 length: 14 residues. The CDR3 nucleotides read TGTGCCGGTAGCGGGAGCACAACCCGGGGGGAGCAGTTCTTC. Translation gives CAGSGSTTRGEQFF.

This clone was observed at least ten times. This chain connects TRBV6-1 to TRBJ1-1; 11 nucleotides line up with TRBD1. The length of the CDR3 is 13 residues. CDR1 and CDR2 (germline): MNHNS, SASEGT. With 10 bases clipped from V and 5 bases from J, the junction kept 6 bases outside the gene matches. The DNA for the CDR3 is TGTGCCACACGGGACAGGGGGAGGACTGAAGCTTTCTTT. Protein: CATRDRGRTEAFF.

This clone has only a few counts. The chain has TRBV14 and TRBJ2-5; a weak D match, TRBD1 (6 bases). The CDR3 is made up of 14 amino acids. Trimming removed 4 bases from V and 4 bases from J, with 13 bases in between. The germline V gene has CDR1 SGHDN and CDR2 FVKESK. The CDR3 region is CASSRNRVGETQYF. The CDR3 bases are TGTGCCAGCAGCCGGAACAGGGTGGGAGAGACCCAGTACTTC.

This clone was detected ten times or more. The J gene is TRBJ2-5, the V gene TRBV6-1; D not resolved. This CDR3 has 12 residues. Deletions cut 7 bases from V and 6 bases from J, with 12 bases between. CDR1 and CDR2 from the germline V gene are MNHNS and SASEGT. The chain's CDR3 is CASTVGSQTQYF. CDR3 DNA sequence: TGTGCCAGCACCGTGGGCAGTCAGACCCAGTACTTC.

This clone was counted only a few times. The chain employs TRBV25-1 and TRBJ2-5; no clear D gene. The ends were cut back, 5 bases at V and 5 bases at J, with 6 bases in the middle. The germline CDR1 and CDR2 sequences are MGHDK and SYGVNS. The CDR3 covers 11 residues. The CDR3 DNA is TGTGCCAGCAGTCGCGTCGAGACCCAGTACTTC. Protein sequence: CASSRVETQYF.

This clone showed up many times. CDR3 coding DNA: TGCGCCAGCAGCTTACGGGGGAGCTCCTATAATTCACCCCTCCACTTT. Translation gives CASSLRGSSYNSPLHF. The rearrangement links TRBV5-1 to TRBJ1-6; D is possibly TRBD1 (5 bases). Germline V gives CDR1 SGHRS, CDR2 YFSETQ. Trimming removed 2 bases from V and 0 bases from J, with 9 bases in between. This CDR3 has 16 amino acids. Using reference TRBV5-1 and TRBJ1-6 for the parts outside the CDR3, the full variable domain is KAGVTQTPRYLIKTRGQQVTLSCSPISGHRSVSWYQQTPGQGLQFLFEYFSETQRNKGNFPGRFSGRQFSNSRSEMNVSTLELGDSALYLCASSLRGSSYNSPLHFGNGTRLTVT.

This clone was detected many times. The rearrangement uses TRBV7-2 and TRBJ1-4; TRBD1 aligns across 9 bases. The germline gives CDR1 SGHTA, CDR2 FQGNSA. This CDR3 has 16 amino acids. With 5 bases clipped from V and 4 bases from J, the junction kept 8 bases outside the gene matches. Here the CDR3 DNA reads TGTGCCAGCAGCCGATCCGGGACAGGGCGTAATGAAAAACTGTTTTTT. It codes for CASSRSGTGRNEKLFF. Full variable domain (missing parts from reference TRBV7-2 and TRBJ1-4): GAGVSQSPSNKVTEKGKDVELRCDPISGHTALYWYRQSLGQGLEFLIYFQGNSAPDKSGLPSDRFSAERTGGSVSTLTIQRTQQEDSAVYLCASSRSGTGRNEKLFFGSGTQLSVL.

This clone was picked up many times. The V and J genes are TRBV6-1 and TRBJ2-1; 9 positions agree with TRBD2. The CDR3 runs to 16 residues. In germline, CDR1 is MNHNS, CDR2 SASEGT. J was trimmed by 5 bases and V by 2 bases; bases with no gene match: 7. The CDR3 DNA is TGTGCCAGCAGTGAACTAGCGGGAAGCGGGGACAATGAGCAGTTCTTC. Its translation: CASSELAGSGDNEQFF.

This clone was counted at least ten times. One end of the junction does not line up with germline, which may come from a read error. In DNA, the CDR3 is TGTGCTAGCAGCTTACAGCATGCAGGGGGCAATGAGCAGTTCTTC. Amino acid sequence: CASSLQHAGGNEQFF. The rearrangement links TRBV7-7 to TRBJ2-1; 7 nucleotides match TRBD1. Germline V CDR1 and CDR2: SSHAT, FNYEAQ (reference sequence). The CDR3 is 15 residues long.

Ten or more counts support this clone. This sequence joins TRBV5-5 and TRBJ2-5, with D perhaps matching TRBD1 (5 bases). Trimming removed 1 base at V and 2 bases at J, with 9 bases between. The CDR3 contains 14 residues. In germline, CDR1 is SGHKS, CDR2 YYEKEE (reference sequence). The CDR3 sequence: CASSLQGLQETQYF. For the CDR3, the DNA is TGTGCCAGCAGCTTGCAGGGCCTTCAAGAGACCCAGTACTTC.

This clone showed up many times. This chain links TRBV6-1 with TRBJ2-7; weak D call: TRBD1 (6 bases). Germline assignment: CDR1 MNHNS and CDR2 SASEGT. Trimming took off 4 bases at V and 3 bases at J, with 10 bases between the two ends. CDR3 length: 13 amino acids. The CDR3 DNA sequence: TGTGCCAGCAGTGTTCAGGGGCTCTACGAGCAGTACTTC. This encodes CASSVQGLYEQYF.

The chain recombines TRBV10-1 with TRBJ1-6; weak D call: TRBD1 (6 bases). The CDR3 is made up of 13 amino acids. Looked up from germline, CDR1 is WNHNN and CDR2 is SYGVQD (reference sequence). Trimming left V 7 bases short and J 10 bases short, with 14 bases between. The CDR3 region is CASNRDLKSPLHF. CDR3 coding DNA: TGCGCCAGCAACAGGGATCTTAAATCACCCCTCCACTTT.

This clone was seen ten or more times. The rearrangement links TRBV6-6 to TRBJ1-1, with no clear D. Trimming removed 11 bases at V and 3 bases at J, with 16 bases between. The CDR3 has 13 residues. From germline, CDR1 is MNHNY and CDR2 SVGAGI (reference sequence). The DNA of the CDR3 is TGTGCCTCAGCACCAGGTTACGACACTGAAGCTTTCTTT. It codes for CASAPGYDTEAFF.